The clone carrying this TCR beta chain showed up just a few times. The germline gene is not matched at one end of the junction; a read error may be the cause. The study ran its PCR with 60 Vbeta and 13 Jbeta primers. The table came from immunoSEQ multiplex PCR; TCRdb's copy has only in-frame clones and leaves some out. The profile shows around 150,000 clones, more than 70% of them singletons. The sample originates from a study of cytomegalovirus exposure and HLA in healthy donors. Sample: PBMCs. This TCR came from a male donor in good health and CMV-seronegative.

In nucleotides, the CDR3 is TGTGCCAGCAGCCTAGCAGCAACTGAAGCTTTCTTT. This codes for CASSLAATEAFF. The chain uses TRBV7-9 and TRBJ1-1, with unresolved D. Germline CDR1 and CDR2: SEHNR and FQNEAQ (reference sequence). The CDR3 is 12 amino acids.